This T cell receptor (beta chain) was recorded in a study of PD-L1 blockade in urothelial cancer. Study information: Across blood samples, T cells had a median count of approximately 140,000. Findings and caveats of the study: By 3 weeks, tumor-associated blood clones had expanded more in durable-benefit patients.

Concerning this clone: Its cognate antigen is unknown.

Profiling relied on immunoSEQ multiplex PCR, and the TCRdb table lists in-frame clones only, not all of them. The sample holds around 130,000 clones, roughly 83% seen once. The CDR3 spans 17 residues. CDR1 and CDR2 from the germline V gene are LNHDA and SQIVND (reference sequence). J was trimmed by 7 bases and V by 5 bases; bases with no gene match: 19. The time point was: pretreatment peripheral blood. The sequencing used PBMCs, collected around atezolizumab (anti-PD-L1) treatment. The V and J genes are TRBV19 and TRBJ1-2; TRBD1 matches 7 bases. This sequence originates from a man aged 45-65 years with urothelial cancer. CDR3 residues: CASSPRPTQGTRSGYTF. CDR3 DNA sequence: TGTGCCAGTAGTCCCCGACCCACACAGGGGACCAGGAGTGGCTACACCTTC.